This TCR beta chain comes out of a study of cytomegalovirus exposure and HLA in healthy donors. General observations from the study: What TCR beta sequences reportedly achieved was accurate prediction of HLA-A and HLA-B alleles in most subjects.

This clone has just one count. The antigen is not known. Different DNA sequences within this sample yield the same CDR3. The PCR made use of 60 Vbeta and 13 Jbeta primers. Data came from immunoSEQ multiplex PCR; TCRdb stores just in-frame clones and leaves some out. The sample contains some 60,000 clones, about 85% of which appear only once. Germline V gene lookup returns CDR1 MNHNS and CDR2 SASEGT. Trimming cost V 1 base and J 3 bases, with 7 bases left between them. The CDR3 runs 13 residues. Source material: PBMCs. The receptor's source is a female donor in good health and CMV-seronegative. This chain joins TRBV6-1 and TRBJ2-7; possibly TRBD2 for D (5 bases). The CDR3 sequence: CASSEGLLYEQYF. CDR3 DNA: TGTGCCAGCAGTGAAGGACTACTCTACGAGCAGTACTTC.